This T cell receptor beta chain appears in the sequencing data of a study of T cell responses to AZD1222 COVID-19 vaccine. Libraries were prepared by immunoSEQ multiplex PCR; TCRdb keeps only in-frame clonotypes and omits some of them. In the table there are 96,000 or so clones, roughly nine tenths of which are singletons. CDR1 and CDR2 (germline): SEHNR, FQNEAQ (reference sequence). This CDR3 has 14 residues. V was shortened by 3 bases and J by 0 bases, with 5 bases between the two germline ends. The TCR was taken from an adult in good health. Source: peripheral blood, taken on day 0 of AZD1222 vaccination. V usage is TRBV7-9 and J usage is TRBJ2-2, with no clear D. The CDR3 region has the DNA TGTGCCAGCAGCTTCTATGCGAACACCGGGGAGCTGTTTTTT. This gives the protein CASSFYANTGELFF.